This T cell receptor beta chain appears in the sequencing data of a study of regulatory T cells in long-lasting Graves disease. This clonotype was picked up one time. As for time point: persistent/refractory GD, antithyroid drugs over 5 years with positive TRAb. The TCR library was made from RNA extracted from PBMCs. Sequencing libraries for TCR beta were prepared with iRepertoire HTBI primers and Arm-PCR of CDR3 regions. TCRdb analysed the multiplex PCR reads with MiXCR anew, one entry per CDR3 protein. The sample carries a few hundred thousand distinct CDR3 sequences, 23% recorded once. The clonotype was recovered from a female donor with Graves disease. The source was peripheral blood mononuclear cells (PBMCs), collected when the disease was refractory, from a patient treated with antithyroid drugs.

The CDR3 reads CASSLGTVNGYTF. The CDR3 DNA is TGCGCCAGCAGCTTGGGTACAGTCAATGGCTACACCTTC. The chain carries TRBV5-1 and TRBJ1-2; D unclear. The CDR3 runs to 13 residues. Germline lookup yields CDR1 SGHRS and CDR2 YFSETQ. Between the trimmed V and J ends, which lost 0 bases and 6 bases, there was a span of 9 bases.